This paragraph covers one TCR beta chain sequence. Antigen unknown. Method: immunoSEQ multiplex PCR; TCRdb's copy keeps in-frame clones and lacks some. The data show 360,000 or so clones, about nine tenths seen once. Treatment meaning: around 19 received Ad26.COV2.S at low or high dose, single or two shots; about 5 received placebo; per-sample allocation not given. Following the first vaccine or placebo injection, samples were taken on day 63. This CDR3 has 16 amino acids. Germline V lookup: CDR1 SGHVS, CDR2 FNYEAQ. The V end lost 0 bases, the J end lost 9 bases, and 18 bases lay between the germline ends. The data were obtained in a study of Ad26.COV2.S vaccination and SARS-CoV-2 variants. Study results and caveats: The study found higher spike-specific TCR breadth in vaccine than placebo recipients.

Sequencing used peripheral blood, obtained in a trial of Ad26.COV2.S vaccine versus placebo. The V call is TRBV7-6, the J call TRBJ1-5; weak D call: TRBD1 (6 bases). The clonotype originates from a person between 18 and 59 years old who received the Ad26.COV2.S COVID-19 vaccine or a placebo. This CDR3 reads CASSLAAAGEPGPQHF. DNA for the CDR3: TGTGCCAGCAGCTTAGCTGCGGCAGGGGAACCTGGGCCCCAGCATTTT. The variable domain in full, with the rest retrieved from reference TRBV7-6 and TRBJ1-5, is GAGVSQSPRYKVTKRGQDVALRCDPISGHVSLYWYRQALGQGPEFLTYFNYEAQQDKSGLPNDRFSAERPEGSISTLTIQRTEQRDSAMYRCASSLAAAGEPGPQHFGDGTRLSIL.